The 22 T cell receptor beta chains listed next were all sequenced from one sample in a study of shared clonotypes between healthy human individuals. The data were produced by immunoSEQ multiplex PCR, yet TCRdb's version contains in-frame clones alone and is incomplete. The sample includes about 680,000 clones, less than 80% of them seen just once. Sequencing was performed on memory CD4+ T cells sorted from blood. The subset: CD45RA-negative fraction. All receptors come from a woman aged 25-40 years in good health.

The chain is built from TRBV6-5 and TRBJ1-1, with 9 bases matching TRBD1. The length of the CDR3 is 14 residues. Germline V gene sequence: CDR1 MNHEY, CDR2 SVGAGI. V gave up 8 bases and J gave up 4 bases; unmatched junction bases: 8. CDR3 amino acids: CASHLTGGRTEAFF. DNA of the CDR3: TGTGCCAGCCATTTAACAGGGGGCCGCACTGAAGCTTTCTTT.

This rearrangement joins TRBV9 to TRBJ2-3, with TRBD1 matching over 12 bases. CDR1 is SGDLS, CDR2 YYNGEE, per germline. The CDR3 length is 17 residues. The V and J ends lost 4 bases and 7 bases, in that order; junction bases with no gene match: 13. Here the CDR3 reads CASSPPPGQGAFYTQYF. CDR3 sequence (DNA): TGTGCCAGCAGCCCCCCCCCGGGACAGGGGGCTTTTTATACGCAGTATTTT. Full variable domain (missing parts from reference TRBV9 and TRBJ2-3): DSGVTQTPKHLITATGQRVTLRCSPRSGDLSVYWYQQSLDQGLQFLIQYYNGEERAKGNILERFSAQQFPDLHSELNLSSLELGDSALYFCASSPPPGQGAFYTQYFGPGTRLTVL.

V is TRBV7-6 and J is TRBJ2-1; D might be TRBD2 (5 bases). The CDR3 sequence is 15 residues long. Per germline, CDR1 SGHVS and CDR2 FNYEAQ. V was shortened by 1 base and J by 6 bases, with 13 bases between the two germline ends. CDR3 sequence: CASSLVGSGSNEQFF. CDR3 sequence (DNA): TGTGCCAGCAGCTTAGTGGGGTCGGGATCCAATGAGCAGTTCTTC.

This clone was recorded a few times. CDR3 loop: CASSRGTGGEKLFF. As DNA, the CDR3 is TGTGCCAGCAGTCGAGGGACAGGGGGCGAAAAACTGTTTTTT. The gene calls are TRBV6-5 and TRBJ1-4, with TRBD1 matching 12 bases. CDR1 and CDR2 from the germline V gene are MNHEY and SVGAGI. Trimming cost V 5 bases and J 8 bases; bases outside gene matches: 3. The CDR3 has 14 residues.

The J gene is TRBJ2-6, the V gene TRBV28, with D perhaps matching TRBD2 (5 bases). Germline assignment: CDR1 MDHEN and CDR2 SYDVKM. Trimming took 1 base from V and 2 from J, leaving 6 bases between them. The CDR3 is 15 residues long. The CDR3 DNA reads as TGTGCCAGCAGTTTATTCGGGACTGGGGCCAACGTCCTGACTTTC. Residues: CASSLFGTGANVLTF.

Only one count was recorded for this clone. The chain has TRBV27 and TRBJ2-7, with TRBD2 as a possible D gene (6 bases). Trimming cost V 5 bases and J 5 bases, with 19 bases left between them. Germline V gene lookup returns CDR1 MNHEY and CDR2 SMNVEV (reference sequence). The CDR3 length is 15 residues. CDR3 nucleotide sequence: TGTGCCAGCAGTCCACCTGGCGGGAAGGTCCACGAGCAGTACTTC. It encodes CASSPPGGKVHEQYF.

V is TRBV5-1 and J is TRBJ2-6, with D possibly being TRBD2 (6 bases). Trimming pared 0 bases from V and 2 bases from J, leaving 9 bases between. Germline CDR1 reads SGHRS; CDR2 reads YFSETQ. The CDR3 covers 16 residues. The CDR3 loop reads CASSLAGEAGANVLTF. The CDR3 DNA reads as TGCGCCAGCAGCTTGGCCGGGGAGGCTGGGGCCAACGTCCTGACTTTC.

The chain is built from TRBV9 and TRBJ2-3; D remains unclear. Trimming stripped 0 bases from V and 2 bases from J, with 7 bases between. This CDR3 is built from 14 residues. In germline, CDR1 is SGDLS, CDR2 YYNGEE. The CDR3 DNA is TGTGCCAGCAGCGTAGCAGATTACACAGATACGCAGTATTTT. Translation: CASSVADYTDTQYF.

The chain is built from TRBV5-8 and TRBJ2-7; maybe TRBD2 (6 bases). Trimming removed 0 bases at V and 3 bases at J, with 10 bases between. This CDR3 is 14 amino acids long. Germline V CDR1 and CDR2: SGHTS, YDEGEE. CDR3 DNA: TGTGCCAGCAGCTTGGATCGGGGACTCTACGAGCAGTACTTC. It encodes CASSLDRGLYEQYF.

This clone was observed a single time. The genes are TRBV4-1 and TRBJ1-1; no definite D call. The CDR3 runs 14 residues. Germline V gene lookup returns CDR1 MGHRA and CDR2 YSYEKL. Trimming took off 3 bases at V and 0 bases at J, with 8 bases between the two ends. The chain's CDR3 is CASSHLNLNTEAFF. As DNA, the CDR3 is TGCGCCAGCAGCCACCTCAACCTGAACACTGAAGCTTTCTTT.

V usage is TRBV27 and J usage is TRBJ1-3; D remains ambiguous. Between the trimmed V and J ends, which lost 4 bases and 2 bases, there was a span of 12 bases. The CDR3 runs 15 residues. Germline V gene lookup returns CDR1 MNHEY and CDR2 SMNVEV (reference sequence). This CDR3 is CASSSGRQAGNTIYF. For the CDR3, the DNA is TGTGCCAGCAGTTCCGGGAGGCAAGCTGGAAACACCATATATTTT.

The chain couples TRBV7-8 to TRBJ2-5; 11 bases fit TRBD1. Germline CDR1 reads SGHVS; CDR2 reads FQNEAQ. This CDR3 is 15 amino acids long. With V trimmed by 3 bases and J by 7 bases, 7 bases remained unmatched. The chain's CDR3 is CASSLGTGGTGTQYF. The CDR3 DNA is TGTGCCAGCAGCTTGGGGACAGGGGGGACCGGGACCCAGTACTTC. Based on the CDR3 plus reference TRBV7-8 and TRBJ2-5, the full variable domain is GAGVSQSPRYKVAKRGQDVALRCDPISGHVSLFWYQQALGQGPEFLTYFQNEAQLDKSGLPSDRFFAERPEGSVSTLKIQRTQQEDSAVYLCASSLGTGGTGTQYFGPGTRLLVL.

This rearrangement joins TRBV13 to TRBJ1-1, with D perhaps TRBD1 (5 bases). Trimming took 2 bases from V and 10 from J, leaving 20 bases between them. The CDR3 consists of 15 residues. The germline V gene encodes CDR1 PRHDT and CDR2 FYEKMQ (reference sequence). In nucleotides, the CDR3 is TGTGCCAGCAGCTTAAACGTGGGGCGAAGTTTGGCAGCTTTCTTT. Encoded protein: CASSLNVGRSLAAFF.

This chain joins TRBV6-6 and TRBJ1-4; possibly TRBD1 for D (5 bases). Germline V gene lookup returns CDR1 MNHNY and CDR2 SVGAGI (reference sequence). With 6 bases removed from V and 8 bases from J, the gap between germline ends came to 10 bases. CDR3 size: 12 residues. CDR3 in DNA: TGTGCCAGCAGAAACCCAGGGGAAAAACTGTTTTTT. The encoded protein is CASRNPGEKLFF.

The count of this clone is one. This chain joins TRBV6-5 and TRBJ1-5; maybe TRBD1 (6 bases). Germline values: CDR1 MNHEY, CDR2 SVGAGI. V was trimmed by 6 bases and J by 3 bases, leaving 12 bases between them. The CDR3 consists of 14 residues. In DNA form, the CDR3 reads TGTGCCAGCAGCAGACAGGAGAACAATCAGCCCCAGCATTTT. This encodes CASSRQENNQPQHF.

The V gene is TRBV19, the J gene TRBJ1-1; D call uncertain. V dropped 3 bases and J dropped 2 bases, with 7 bases sitting between them. CDR1 is LNHDA and CDR2 is SQIVND in the germline V gene (reference sequence). The CDR3 is made up of 13 amino acids. The CDR3 protein is CASSITANTEAFF. DNA of the CDR3: TGTGCCAGTAGTATCACAGCCAACACTGAAGCTTTCTTT.

This clone was detected only a few times. This chain links TRBV7-9 with TRBJ2-2, with D possibly TRBD1 on 6 matching bases. V lost 3 bases to trimming and J lost 3 bases, with 11 bases between them. Germline V gives CDR1 SEHNR, CDR2 FQNEAQ (reference sequence). The CDR3 runs 15 residues. The CDR3 region has the DNA TGTGCCAGCAGCTTTATATCAGGGGACACCGGGGAGCTGTTTTTT. This gives the protein CASSFISGDTGELFF.

The rearrangement links TRBV5-1 to TRBJ2-5; tentative D call: TRBD1 (5 bases). Germline CDR1 is SGHRS and CDR2 is YFSETQ. CDR3 length: 15 residues. V lost 0 bases and J 4 bases, leaving 13 bases between the germline ends. The CDR3 DNA follows: TGCGCCAGCAGCTTGGGGGGCATTACTTCAGAGACCCAGTACTTC. Its translation: CASSLGGITSETQYF.

This chain joins TRBV9 and TRBJ1-1, with D possibly matching TRBD1 (5 bases). V was cut by 2 bases and J by 0 bases, with 17 bases left in between. The length of the CDR3 is 17 residues. Germline values: CDR1 SGDLS, CDR2 YYNGEE. The CDR3 region is CASSVSAAGEMNTEAFF. CDR3 in DNA: TGTGCCAGCAGCGTCAGCGCCGCGGGGGAGATGAACACTGAAGCTTTCTTT. The full variable domain, in which reference TRBV9 and TRBJ1-1 provide the parts outside the CDR3, is DSGVTQTPKHLITATGQRVTLRCSPRSGDLSVYWYQQSLDQGLQFLIQYYNGEERAKGNILERFSAQQFPDLHSELNLSSLELGDSALYFCASSVSAAGEMNTEAFFGQGTRLTVV.

With regard to this clone: Distinct nucleotide sequences in the sample also encode this CDR3. This chain uses TRBV28 with TRBJ2-5; the D gene is possibly TRBD1 (6 bases). Germline values: CDR1 MDHEN, CDR2 SYDVKM. V was cut by 6 bases and J by 4 bases, with 12 bases left in between. This CDR3 contains 13 residues. CDR3 DNA sequence: TGTGCCAGCAGATTACAGGGTGGAGAGACCCAGTACTTC. Its protein product is CASRLQGGETQYF.

The sample holds a few counts of this clone. The chain carries TRBV7-2 and TRBJ2-1; D remains ambiguous. Germline V gene lookup returns CDR1 SGHTA and CDR2 FQGNSA. CDR3 length equals 11 residues. V lost 1 base to trimming and J lost 9 bases, with 4 bases between them. Here the CDR3 reads CASSLGPEQFF. The CDR3 coding sequence is TGTGCCAGCAGCTTAGGCCCTGAGCAGTTCTTC.

This clone was found a few times. The same CDR3 is also encoded by other DNA sequences in this sample. The chain has TRBV5-1 and TRBJ2-2, with 7 nucleotides matching TRBD1. This CDR3 is 15 amino acids long. The V gene's germline CDR1 is SGHRS and CDR2 YFSETQ. V lost 4 bases to trimming and J lost 3 bases; unmatched junction nucleotides: 6. The CDR3 here is CASSPGDRDTGELFF. CDR3 DNA sequence: TGCGCCAGCAGCCCCGGGGACAGAGACACCGGGGAGCTGTTTTTT.